The entry below describes one T cell receptor beta chain. Based on its abundance in the sample, this clonotype is medium-sized (0.01 to 0.1%). The antigen it recognizes is unknown. Base quality data are lacking; no much larger clone is found one base away. The data were obtained in a study of neurological immune-mediated disorders (dated by TCRdb to the late 2010s). Regarding the study in general: Peripheral blood TCR-beta repertoires from HTLV-I-associated myelopathy (HAM/TSP) patients, multiple sclerosis patients and healthy controls were compared by UMI-based sequencing. Alongside PBMC samples, the set of 80 to 130 TCR-beta libraries contained longitudinal samples, technical triplicates, and paired CD4+ and CD8+ T-cell subsets that had been sorted. Technical triplicate libraries were sequenced to precisely calculate the variability in frequency of each individual clone. Of the roughly 71 subjects in the cohort, about 14 were HAM/TSP patients, roughly 35 were multiple sclerosis patients, and around 20 were healthy controls. General conclusions and limits of the study: TCR clonal expansion was greatest in HAM/TSP patients and smallest in MS patients, who ranked below even healthy controls. Across subjects, expanded clones never shared an identical CDR3 amino acid sequence, which suggests that the TCR-beta repertoires in every group were private.

To synthesize cDNA, template-switch 5'RACE was performed with a primer carrying a 10-nucleotide random unique molecular identifier so that each TCR transcript was tagged. Every sequencing run covered 15-18 subjects and yielded more than 160 million TCR-beta sequences. The RNeasy kit was used to extract total RNA. The KAPA Real-time Library Amplification kit was used to amplify TCR-beta VDJ regions with primers for the TCR constant region and the 5'RACE anchor. A first PCR added sample indexes and Illumina adaptors, and a second PCR then raised library yield. The roughly 650 bp TCR product was size-selected on a 2% E-gel SizeSelection system after Ampure bead purification. Before pooling, library quality was assessed on a Bioanalyzer, concentration was determined with Qubit, and library quantification was performed with the Kapa Library Quantification kit. An Illumina HiSeq 2500 sequenced the libraries paired-end 2 x 150 bp. To increase sequence diversity, roughly 24-31% phiX was spiked into each library pool. On the study's bioinformatics: The quality-filtered reads were processed with the UMI-based MiGEC pipeline, whose error correction step removed more than 80% of the raw TCR sequences. VDJ genes were aligned to IMGT germline references, and each clonotype was defined by a unique CDR3 amino acid sequence together with V-J genes. Clonal expansion, Shannon diversity, and CDR3 relatedness (CalcPairwiseDistances, ClusterSamples) were evaluated with VDJtools, and phylogenetic trees were built with CLCbio workbench. Clones with at least 8 unique UMIs were defined as expanded, with this threshold being based on coefficient-of-variation modelling across technical triplicates. TCRdb ran its own pipeline on the public reads, namely fastp trimming at Q25 and MiXCR clone calling, and kept in-frame beta chains. Each record represents a unique CDR3 protein, reported with the most common genes and DNA among its rows. It is TCRdb's table, rather than the study itself, that gives the V and J calls and clone size. Within this sample are 20,000 to 25,000 distinct CDR3 sequences, with less than 15% of them counted one time only. The top ten constitute roughly 5% of the sample.

Reading from cysteine to phenylalanine, the CDR3 counts 14 amino acids. Left in the record is the CDR3 DNA by itself, 42 bases read in frame from the first base. V lost 4 bases and J lost 6 bases, and the count of bases not matched to a germline gene is 5. The germline V gene gives CDR1 as SGHTA and CDR2 as FQGNSA. What the time point label conveys for this sample: technical triplicate 1. For sorted-subset TCR libraries, over 900,000 sorted CD4+ or CD8+ T cells were used. Peripheral blood was subjected to Ficoll-Hypaque density gradient centrifugation to isolate PBMCs, which were then cryopreserved in liquid nitrogen. The study also sequenced paired sorted CD4+ and CD8+ subsets from healthy controls, HAM/TSP patients and MS patients.

The rearrangement combines TRBV7-2 with TRBJ1-4, with 7 central nucleotides matching TRBD1. The sequenced sample was CD4+ T cells from blood. The TCR sequence derives from a female donor with HTLV-1-associated myelopathy (HAM/TSP). The sequenced DNA: TGTGCCAGCAGCTCTCAGGGGGTTTATGAAAAACTGTTTTTT. The resulting protein is CASSSQGVYEKLFF.